What follows describes a single T cell receptor beta chain. It has no known antigen specificity. No quality values exist for individual bases; no much larger clone is one base distant. This sample stems from a study of CDR3 diversity in severe acne (dated by TCRdb to between 2018 and 2021). The germline V and J ends show losses of 5 bases and 5 bases respectively, and no gene match explains 3 bases of the junction. The CDR3 measures 13 amino acids from cysteine to phenylalanine. Only the CDR3 portion is preserved as DNA: 39 bases, with reading frame beginning at the first base. The germline V gene gives CDR1 as SGHAT and CDR2 as FQNNGV. The method behind the library was PCR. Sequencer: Illumina HiSeq 2000. The public reads were run again by TCRdb, first through fastp at Q25 and then through MiXCR, and only productive beta chains were kept. Rows are combined by CDR3 protein, so each entry shows the most common genes and DNA. The sample includes under 100,000 distinct CDR3 sequences, with 45% to 50% observed a single time. The ten biggest clones cover 9.5% to 13% of the sample.

Sequencing input: blood. The sequence was collected from a male donor in good health, serving as a control. The rearrangement joined TRBV11-2 to TRBJ1-5; a stretch of 7 junction bases matches TRBD1. CDR3 reads: CASSPGQHQPQHF. The DNA reads as follows: TGTGCCAGCAGCCCGGGACAGCATCAGCCCCAGCATTTT.